This TCR beta chain comes out of a study of CD8 T cells in ankylosing spondylitis. CDR1 is MNHNS, CDR2 SASEGT, per germline. Trimming pared 6 bases from V and 1 base from J, leaving 12 bases between. This CDR3 has 14 residues. Study results and caveats: Ankylosing spondylitis blood appeared to carry a characteristic TCR beta motif of several highly homologous variants.

TCRdb recomputed calls from the 5' RACE reads with MiXCR, one row per CDR3 protein. The table lists 700,000 to 850,000 distinct CDR3 sequences, 12% of them singletons. The sample holds many counts of this clonotype. Antigen unknown. The sequencing input was blood, either unsorted or a sorted T cell fraction (not recorded which). The TCR sequence derives from a male donor with ankylosing spondylitis. The J gene is TRBJ2-5, the V gene TRBV6-1; D is perhaps TRBD1 or TRBD2 (5 bases each). In DNA form, the CDR3 reads TGTGCCAGCAGCCTAGGGACCCCCCAAGAGACCCAGTACTTC. Its translation: CASSLGTPQETQYF.